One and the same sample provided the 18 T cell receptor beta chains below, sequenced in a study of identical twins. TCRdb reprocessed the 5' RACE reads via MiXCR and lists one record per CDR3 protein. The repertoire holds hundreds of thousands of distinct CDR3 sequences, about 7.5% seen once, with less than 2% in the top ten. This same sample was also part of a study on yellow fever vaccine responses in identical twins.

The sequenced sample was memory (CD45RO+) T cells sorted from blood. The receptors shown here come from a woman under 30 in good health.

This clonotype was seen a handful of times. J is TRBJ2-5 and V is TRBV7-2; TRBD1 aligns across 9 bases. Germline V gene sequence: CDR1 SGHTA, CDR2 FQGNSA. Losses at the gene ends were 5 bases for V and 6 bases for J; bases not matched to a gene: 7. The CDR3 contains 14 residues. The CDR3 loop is CASSLWTGAQTQYF. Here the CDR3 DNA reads TGTGCCAGCAGCCTTTGGACAGGGGCGCAGACCCAGTACTTC.

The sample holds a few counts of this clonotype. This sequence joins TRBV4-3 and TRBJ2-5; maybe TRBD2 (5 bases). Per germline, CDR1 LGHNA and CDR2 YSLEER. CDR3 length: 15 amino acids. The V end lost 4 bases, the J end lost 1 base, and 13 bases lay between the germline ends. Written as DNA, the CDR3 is TGCGCCAGCAGCCTGTCCGGGGTCCCCCAAGAGACCCAGTACTTC. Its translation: CASSLSGVPQETQYF.

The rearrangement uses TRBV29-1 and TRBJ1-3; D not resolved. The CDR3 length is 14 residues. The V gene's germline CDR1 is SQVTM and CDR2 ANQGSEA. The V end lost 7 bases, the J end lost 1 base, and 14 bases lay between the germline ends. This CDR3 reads CSGFPRRSGNTIYF. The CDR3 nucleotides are TGCAGCGGTTTTCCGAGGAGGTCTGGAAACACCATATATTTT. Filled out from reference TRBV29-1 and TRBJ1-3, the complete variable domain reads SAVISQKPSRDICQRGTSLTIQCQVDSQVTMMFWYRQQPGQSLTLIATANQGSEATYESGFVIDKFPISRPNLTFSTLTVSNMSPEDSSIYLCSGFPRRSGNTIYFGEGSWLTVV.

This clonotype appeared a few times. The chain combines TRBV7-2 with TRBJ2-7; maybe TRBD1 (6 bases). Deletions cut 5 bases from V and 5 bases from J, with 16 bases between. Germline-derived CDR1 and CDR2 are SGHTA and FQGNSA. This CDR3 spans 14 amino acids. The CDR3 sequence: CASSNRVGRDEQYF. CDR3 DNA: TGTGCCAGCAGCAACAGGGTAGGTCGCGACGAGCAGTACTTC. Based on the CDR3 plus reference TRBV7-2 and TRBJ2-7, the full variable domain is GAGVSQSPSNKVTEKGKDVELRCDPISGHTALYWYRQSLGQGLEFLIYFQGNSAPDKSGLPSDRFSAERTGGSVSTLTIQRTQQEDSAVYLCASSNRVGRDEQYFGPGTRLTVT.

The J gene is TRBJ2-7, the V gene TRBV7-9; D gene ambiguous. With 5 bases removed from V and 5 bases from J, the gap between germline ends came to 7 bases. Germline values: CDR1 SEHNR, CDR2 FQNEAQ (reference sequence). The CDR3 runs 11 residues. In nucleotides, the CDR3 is TGTGCCAGCAGCCCTCGCAACGAGCAGTACTTC. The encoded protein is CASSPRNEQYF.

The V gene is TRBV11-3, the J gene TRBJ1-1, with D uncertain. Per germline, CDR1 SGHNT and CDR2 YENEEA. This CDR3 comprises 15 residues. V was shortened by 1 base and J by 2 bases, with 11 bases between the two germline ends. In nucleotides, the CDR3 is TGTGCCAGCAGCTTAGGGTCGGAAACTAACACTGAAGCTTTCTTT. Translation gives CASSLGSETNTEAFF.

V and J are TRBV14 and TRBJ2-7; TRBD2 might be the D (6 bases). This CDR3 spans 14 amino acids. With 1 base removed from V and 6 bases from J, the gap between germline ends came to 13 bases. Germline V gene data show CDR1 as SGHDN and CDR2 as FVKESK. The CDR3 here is CASSQANGRGEQYF. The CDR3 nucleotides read TGTGCCAGCAGCCAAGCGAACGGGAGAGGCGAGCAGTACTTC.

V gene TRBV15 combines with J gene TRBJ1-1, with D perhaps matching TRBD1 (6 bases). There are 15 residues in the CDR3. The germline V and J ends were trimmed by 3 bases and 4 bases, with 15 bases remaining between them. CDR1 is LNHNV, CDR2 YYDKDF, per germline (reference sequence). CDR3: CATSRGLEGGTEAFF. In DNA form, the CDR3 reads TGTGCCACCAGCAGGGGGTTAGAGGGGGGCACTGAAGCTTTCTTT.

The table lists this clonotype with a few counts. This CDR3 is CASSQVLGDSGELFF. CDR3 bases: TGCGCCAGCAGCCAAGTCCTGGGGGATTCCGGGGAGCTGTTTTTT. This chain connects TRBV4-3 to TRBJ2-2, with D perhaps given as TRBD1 or TRBD2 (5 bases each). V was trimmed by 1 base and J by 6 bases, leaving 12 bases between them. CDR1 is LGHNA and CDR2 is YSLEER in the germline V gene. This CDR3 contains 15 residues.

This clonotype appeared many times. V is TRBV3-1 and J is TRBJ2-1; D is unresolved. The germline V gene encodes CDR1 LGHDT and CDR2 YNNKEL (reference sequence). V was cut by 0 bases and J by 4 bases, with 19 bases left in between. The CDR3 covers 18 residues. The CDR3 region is CASSQEGPPQRSYNEQFF. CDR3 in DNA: TGTGCCAGCAGCCAAGAAGGCCCCCCACAGCGTTCTTACAATGAGCAGTTCTTC.

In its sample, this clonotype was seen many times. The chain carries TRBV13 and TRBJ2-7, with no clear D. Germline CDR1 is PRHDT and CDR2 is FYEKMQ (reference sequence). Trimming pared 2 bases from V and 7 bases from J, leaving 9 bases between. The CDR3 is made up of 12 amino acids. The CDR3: CASSLPSREQYF. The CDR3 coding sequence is TGTGCCAGCAGCTTACCATCTCGAGAGCAGTACTTC.

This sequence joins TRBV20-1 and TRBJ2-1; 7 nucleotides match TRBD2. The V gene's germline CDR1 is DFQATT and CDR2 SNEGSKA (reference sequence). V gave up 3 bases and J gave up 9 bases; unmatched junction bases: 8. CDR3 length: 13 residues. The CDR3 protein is CSASRRERGEQFF. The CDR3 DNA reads TGCAGTGCTAGTAGACGGGAGCGGGGTGAGCAGTTCTTC.

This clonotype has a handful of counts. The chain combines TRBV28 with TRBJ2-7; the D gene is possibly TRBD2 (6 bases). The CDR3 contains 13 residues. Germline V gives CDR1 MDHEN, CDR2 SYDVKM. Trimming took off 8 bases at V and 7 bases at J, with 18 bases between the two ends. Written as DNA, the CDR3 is TGTGCCAGCGCGGAGGGACCAACCAGGGAGCAGTACTTC. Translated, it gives CASAEGPTREQYF.

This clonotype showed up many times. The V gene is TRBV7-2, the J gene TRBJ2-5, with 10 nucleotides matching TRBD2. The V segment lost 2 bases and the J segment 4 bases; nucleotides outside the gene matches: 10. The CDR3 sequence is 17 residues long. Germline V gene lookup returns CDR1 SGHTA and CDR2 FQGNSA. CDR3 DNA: TGTGCCAGCAGCTTAAGGGGCGGGGGGACTAGCGCAGAGACCCAGTACTTC. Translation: CASSLRGGGTSAETQYF.

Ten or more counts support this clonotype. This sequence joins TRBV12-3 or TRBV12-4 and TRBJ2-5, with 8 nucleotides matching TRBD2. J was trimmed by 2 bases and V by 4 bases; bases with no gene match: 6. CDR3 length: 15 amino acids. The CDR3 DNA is TGTGCCAGCAGTTCCGGGACTAGTTGGCAAGAGACCCAGTACTTC. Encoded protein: CASSSGTSWQETQYF.

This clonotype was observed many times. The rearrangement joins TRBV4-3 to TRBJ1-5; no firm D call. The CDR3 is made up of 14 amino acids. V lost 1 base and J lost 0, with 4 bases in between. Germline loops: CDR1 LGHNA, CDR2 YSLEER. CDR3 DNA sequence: TGCGCCAGCAGCCAAGGGGATAGCAATCAGCCCCAGCATTTT. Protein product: CASSQGDSNQPQHF.

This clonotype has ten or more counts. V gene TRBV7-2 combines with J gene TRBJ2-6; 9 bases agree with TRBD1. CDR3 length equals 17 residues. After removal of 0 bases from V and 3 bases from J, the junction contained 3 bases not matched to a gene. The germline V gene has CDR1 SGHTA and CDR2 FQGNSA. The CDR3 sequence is CASSLAGTGFGANVLTF. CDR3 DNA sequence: TGTGCCAGCAGCTTAGCCGGGACAGGGTTTGGGGCCAACGTCCTGACTTTC.

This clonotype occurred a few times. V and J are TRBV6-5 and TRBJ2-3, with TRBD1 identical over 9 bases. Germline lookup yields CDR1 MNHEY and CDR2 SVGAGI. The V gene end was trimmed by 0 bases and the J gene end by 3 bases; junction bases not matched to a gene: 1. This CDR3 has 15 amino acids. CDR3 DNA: TGTGCCAGCAGTTACTCAGGGACAGGGACAGATACGCAGTATTTT. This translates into CASSYSGTGTDTQYF.